These 5 T cell receptor beta chains were sequenced from one sample in a study of blood T cell repertoires in COVID-19 (dated by TCRdb to 2020 to 2021). To prepare the library, the immunoSEQ multiplex PCR assay was applied. Held by TCRdb, this immuneACCESS table contains in-frame sequences only and omits some clones. Under half of the omission traces to an unresolved V gene where checked; the cause of the rest is unknown. The sample table contains over 30,000 clones; only one count was recorded for around 91% of them. The ten largest clones capture roughly a fifth of the sample. Sequenced input: peripheral blood. All receptors derive from an elderly man with acute or convalescent COVID-19.

The V call is TRBV5-1, the J call TRBJ2-3, with 9 bases lining up with TRBD1. The CDR3 is made up of 17 amino acids. CDR1 and CDR2 from the germline V gene are SGHRS and YFSETQ. After removal of 4 bases from V and 2 bases from J, the junction contained 11 bases not matched to a gene. The CDR3 sequence: CASSPDGTGHSTDTQYF. The CDR3 coding sequence is TGCGCCAGCAGCCCGGATGGGACAGGGCATTCCACAGATACGCAGTATTTT.

V and J are TRBV19 and TRBJ1-5, with D possibly matching TRBD1 (5 bases). Trimming removed 3 bases at V and 5 bases at J, with 11 bases between. Per the germline V gene, CDR1 is LNHDA and CDR2 is SQIVND (reference sequence). CDR3 size: 14 residues. The CDR3 region has the DNA TGTGCCAGTAGTATCAGGGCAGGCGATCAGCCCCAGCATTTT. Encoded protein: CASSIRAGDQPQHF.

This clone is a singleton in its sample. The chain carries TRBV2 and TRBJ1-4; TRBD1 is a possible D gene (6 bases). Germline lookup yields CDR1 SNHLY and CDR2 FYNNEI. Trimming shortened V by 6 bases and J by 5 bases, and 16 bases separated the two germline ends. This CDR3 is 15 amino acids long. This chain's CDR3 is CASRIQGSLNEKLFF. DNA for the CDR3: TGTGCCAGCAGGATACAGGGCTCCCTGAATGAAAAACTGTTTTTT.

V gene TRBV6-5 combines with J gene TRBJ1-1; 10 positions match TRBD1. CDR1 and CDR2 (germline): MNHEY, SVGAGI. The CDR3 covers 14 residues. Trimming removed 5 bases from V and 4 bases from J; junction bases left unmatched: 4. CDR3: CASSIRQGATEAFF. In DNA, the CDR3 is TGTGCCAGCAGTATCCGACAGGGGGCCACTGAAGCTTTCTTT.

This clone counts as medium-sized (0.01 to 0.1%). The chain uses TRBV7-6 and TRBJ2-7; TRBD1 agrees at 11 bases. The CDR3 extends over 15 amino acids. Trimming took 5 bases from V and 3 from J; bases not matched to a gene: 6. The germline CDR1 and CDR2 sequences are SGHVS and FNYEAQ. In DNA, the CDR3 is TGTGCCAGCAGCGCAACGGACAGGGGGCTCTACGAGCAGTACTTC. Amino acids: CASSATDRGLYEQYF. Filled out from reference TRBV7-6 and TRBJ2-7, the complete variable domain reads GAGVSQSPRYKVTKRGQDVALRCDPISGHVSLYWYRQALGQGPEFLTYFNYEAQQDKSGLPNDRFSAERPEGSISTLTIQRTEQRDSAMYRCASSATDRGLYEQYFGPGTRLTVT.